The 9 T cell receptor beta chains given below trace back to one sample, sequenced in a study of cytomegalovirus exposure and HLA in healthy donors. Use of 60 Vbeta and 13 Jbeta primers characterized the PCR. Measured with immunoSEQ multiplex PCR; TCRdb has only the in-frame clones, and not every one. This table holds about 170,000 clones, roughly four fifths found once. Material for sequencing was PBMCs. All receptors derive from a woman in her thirties in good health and CMV-seropositive.

The chain recombines TRBV28 with TRBJ1-5; tentative D call: TRBD1 (6 bases). V lost 5 bases, J lost 0 bases, and 20 bases lay in between. Looked up from germline, CDR1 is MDHEN and CDR2 is SYDVKM. The CDR3 length is 18 residues. The CDR3 loop is CASSVQTGTRYSNQPQHF. DNA for the CDR3: TGTGCCAGCAGTGTTCAAACCGGGACACGTTATAGCAATCAGCCCCAGCATTTT.

The V gene is TRBV6-1, the J gene TRBJ1-1; 7 positions agree with TRBD1. Germline values: CDR1 MNHNS, CDR2 SASEGT. The CDR3 loop spans 10 amino acids. V dropped 9 bases and J dropped 8; count of bases not matched to a gene: 3. The CDR3 protein is CASTTGEAFF. The CDR3, as DNA: TGTGCCAGTACGACAGGGGAAGCTTTCTTT.

V gene TRBV14 combines with J gene TRBJ1-2; D is ambiguous. The V end was cut by 5 bases, the J end by 4 bases, with 8 bases between. The CDR3 has 12 residues. The germline CDR1 and CDR2 sequences are SGHDN and FVKESK. The chain's CDR3 is CASSNDIYGYTF. Here the CDR3 DNA reads TGTGCCAGCAGCAACGACATCTATGGCTACACCTTC.

This chain links TRBV11-3 with TRBJ2-2, with 9 bases fitting TRBD1. Trimming removed 5 bases from V and 3 bases from J; junction bases left unmatched: 7. This CDR3 region has 16 residues. Germline CDR1 reads SGHNT; CDR2 reads YENEEA. The chain's CDR3 is CASSPRWTGDTGELFF. The CDR3 DNA is TGTGCCAGCAGCCCTAGATGGACAGGGGACACCGGGGAGCTGTTTTTT.

This clone was detected only a few times. This sequence joins TRBV2 and TRBJ1-5; 10 bases map to TRBD1. CDR3 length: 17 amino acids. Trimming took 2 bases from V and 1 from J; bases not matched to a gene: 5. CDR1 and CDR2 (germline): SNHLY, FYNNEI. CDR3 in amino acids: CASSERQGALSNQPQHF. The CDR3 DNA sequence: TGTGCCAGCAGTGAAAGACAGGGGGCGTTGAGCAATCAGCCCCAGCATTTT.

Points on this clone: No conserved phenylalanine or tryptophan ends this CDR3, so it is likely a read error. This chain uses TRBV5-1 with TRBJ1-2, with 9 bases matching TRBD1. After removal of 2 bases from V and 3 bases from J, the junction contained 2 bases not matched to a gene. The germline V gene has CDR1 SGHRS and CDR2 YFSETQ. This CDR3 spans 14 amino acids. CDR3 DNA: TGCGCCAGCAGCTTACAGGGGGCGGACTATGGCTACACCCTC. Its protein is CASSLQGADYGYTL.

The rearrangement links TRBV7-8 to TRBJ2-7; TRBD2 matches at 8 bases. V dropped 4 bases and J dropped 2; count of bases not matched to a gene: 13. CDR3 length: 17 amino acids. Germline V CDR1 and CDR2: SGHVS, FQNEAQ. The CDR3, as DNA: TGTGCCAGCAGCTCCTCCCGTTTACGCGGGGGGACCTACGAGCAGTACTTC. Translation gives CASSSSRLRGGTYEQYF.

The chain has TRBV11-2 and TRBJ1-2; perhaps TRBD1 as D (5 bases). V lost 3 bases and J lost 7, with 15 bases in between. Germline CDR1 SGHAT, CDR2 FQNNGV. The CDR3 contains 14 residues. The CDR3 DNA sequence: TGTGCCAGCAGCTTGGGGCTGTCACGATTTGGCTACACCTTC. Protein product: CASSLGLSRFGYTF.

The V call is TRBV18, the J call TRBJ2-5; 9 bases are shared with TRBD1. Germline lookup yields CDR1 KGHSH and CDR2 LQKENI. With V trimmed by 6 bases and J by 5 bases, 4 bases remained unmatched. This CDR3 is built from 13 residues. CDR3 coding DNA: TGTGCCAGCTCCTGGACAGGGGAGGAGACCCAGTACTTC. Protein sequence: CASSWTGEETQYF.